A selection of T cell receptor beta chains follows, all from one sample in a study of cytomegalovirus exposure and HLA in healthy donors. The protocol was immunoSEQ multiplex PCR, while the TCRdb copy is restricted to in-frame clones and leaves out a portion. The sample holds roughly 350,000 clones, about nine tenths seen once. Input material: PBMCs. These receptor sequences come from a woman younger than 35 in good health and CMV-seronegative. The conserved cysteine and the conserved F or W are not part of the CDR3 here. A D gene is named only where the DNA matches it firmly. The size field is filled for only some rows; it gives once, few, many or a size class.

clone size: NA
D gene: NA
V gene: TRBV29-1
J gene: TRBJ2-5
CDR3 protein: SVELSSQGETQY

clone size: few
D gene: NA
V gene: TRBV6-1
J gene: TRBJ2-7
CDR3 protein: ASSELSRSGEQY

clone size: few
D gene: NA
V gene: TRBV2
J gene: TRBJ2-7
CDR3 protein: ASSATGMGQY

clone size: many
D gene: TRBD2
V gene: TRBV11-2
J gene: TRBJ2-7
CDR3 protein: ASSQLAGVTYEQY

clone size: NA
D gene: TRBD2
V gene: TRBV6-5
J gene: TRBJ2-5
CDR3 protein: ASSYNGLAGVETQY

clone size: NA
D gene: TRBD1
V gene: TRBV25-1
J gene: TRBJ1-2
CDR3 protein: ASSITGEVRYGYT

clone size: few
D gene: NA
V gene: TRBV4-2
J gene: TRBJ1-4
CDR3 protein: ASSQEGSGGVEKLF

clone size: NA
D gene: NA
V gene: TRBV18
J gene: TRBJ2-7
CDR3 protein: ASSPLQASSYEQY

clone size: NA
D gene: NA
V gene: TRBV27
J gene: TRBJ2-6
CDR3 protein: ASSLAVSGANVLT

clone size: NA
D gene: NA
V gene: TRBV6-6
J gene: TRBJ2-7
CDR3 protein: ASSSLFPGGYEQY

clone size: NA
D gene: TRBD1
V gene: TRBV9
J gene: TRBJ1-4
CDR3 protein: ASSVTGVEEKLF

clone size: NA
D gene: NA
V gene: TRBV19
J gene: TRBJ1-2
CDR3 protein: ASSIQTGTEYGYT

clone size: once
D gene: NA
V gene: TRBV18
J gene: TRBJ2-7
CDR3 protein: ASSNGVYEQY

clone size: NA
D gene: TRBD1
V gene: TRBV29-1
J gene: TRBJ2-7
CDR3 protein: SVVGQASSYEQY

clone size: NA
D gene: TRBD1
V gene: TRBV19
J gene: TRBJ1-1
CDR3 protein: ASSRGQVANGNTEAF

clone size: NA
D gene: NA
V gene: TRBV18
J gene: TRBJ1-5
CDR3 protein: ASSPPGHTSNQPQH

clone size: NA
D gene: NA
V gene: TRBV2
J gene: TRBJ1-1
CDR3 protein: ASSDGNQAEAF

clone size: NA
D gene: TRBD1
V gene: TRBV5-1
J gene: TRBJ2-5
CDR3 protein: ASSLGTGAQETQY

clone size: once
D gene: NA
V gene: TRBV7-2
J gene: TRBJ2-7
CDR3 protein: ASSPGASASYEQY

clone size: NA
D gene: TRBD2
V gene: TRBV19
J gene: TRBJ2-7
CDR3 protein: ASSQGLASYEQY

clone size: few
D gene: TRBD1
V gene: TRBV7-7
J gene: TRBJ2-3
CDR3 protein: ASSLGTGTDTQY

clone size: NA
D gene: TRBD2
V gene: TRBV27
J gene: TRBJ2-4
CDR3 protein: ASSFLGRANIQY

clone size: NA
D gene: TRBD2
V gene: TRBV10-3
J gene: TRBJ2-1
CDR3 protein: AINREGNEQF

clone size: NA
D gene: NA
V gene: TRBV11-1
J gene: TRBJ2-6
CDR3 protein: ASSLSPGTGANVLT

clone size: NA
D gene: NA
V gene: TRBV6-5
J gene: TRBJ1-3
CDR3 protein: ASSYLPGTGNTIY

clone size: NA
D gene: NA
V gene: TRBV4-2
J gene: TRBJ2-7
CDR3 protein: ASSQALRGYEQY

clone size: NA
D gene: NA
V gene: TRBV28
J gene: TRBJ2-3
CDR3 protein: ASSTRQFSTDTQY

clone size: NA
D gene: NA
V gene: TRBV7-9
J gene: TRBJ1-5
CDR3 protein: ASSPDNSNQPQH

clone size: NA
D gene: NA
V gene: TRBV7-5
J gene: TRBJ2-1
CDR3 protein: VRSFTFPGTKGLDEQF

clone size: NA
D gene: TRBD2
V gene: TRBV6-5
J gene: TRBJ2-7
CDR3 protein: ASTTGGDPGEQY

clone size: once
D gene: NA
V gene: TRBV6-6
J gene: TRBJ2-7
CDR3 protein: ASSYSNQGHEQY

clone size: once
D gene: TRBD2
V gene: TRBV4-2
J gene: TRBJ2-1
CDR3 protein: ASSQAAGGGNEQF

clone size: NA
D gene: NA
V gene: TRBV5-6
J gene: TRBJ2-6
CDR3 protein: ASSLQLSGANVLT

clone size: NA
D gene: TRBD1
V gene: TRBV2
J gene: TRBJ1-4
CDR3 protein: ASRTRQGLWEKLF

clone size: NA
D gene: NA
V gene: TRBV28
J gene: TRBJ1-5
CDR3 protein: ASSSSSGEGNQPQH

clone size: NA
D gene: TRBD1
V gene: TRBV7-8
J gene: TRBJ1-4
CDR3 protein: ASSPDRERTNEKLF

clone size: NA
D gene: NA
V gene: TRBV2
J gene: TRBJ1-4
CDR3 protein: ASTLALNEKLF

clone size: NA
D gene: NA
V gene: TRBV7-6
J gene: TRBJ2-1
CDR3 protein: ASSLQQTRNEQF

clone size: NA
D gene: NA
V gene: TRBV29-1
J gene: TRBJ1-2
CDR3 protein: SVEWQGNYGYT

clone size: once
D gene: NA
V gene: TRBV10-3
J gene: TRBJ2-7
CDR3 protein: AISESTATDYEQY

clone size: NA
D gene: NA
V gene: TRBV13
J gene: TRBJ1-1
CDR3 protein: ASSLRERAF

clone size: NA
D gene: NA
V gene: TRBV6-6
J gene: TRBJ2-7
CDR3 protein: ASSYSTGLSYEQY

clone size: NA
D gene: NA
V gene: TRBV29-1
J gene: TRBJ2-7
CDR3 protein: SVEDEAANSYEQY

clone size: once
D gene: NA
V gene: TRBV6-6
J gene: TRBJ2-3
CDR3 protein: ASSFFQGTSTDTQY

clone size: NA
D gene: NA
V gene: TRBV25-1
J gene: TRBJ2-1
CDR3 protein: ASSESGSSYNEQF